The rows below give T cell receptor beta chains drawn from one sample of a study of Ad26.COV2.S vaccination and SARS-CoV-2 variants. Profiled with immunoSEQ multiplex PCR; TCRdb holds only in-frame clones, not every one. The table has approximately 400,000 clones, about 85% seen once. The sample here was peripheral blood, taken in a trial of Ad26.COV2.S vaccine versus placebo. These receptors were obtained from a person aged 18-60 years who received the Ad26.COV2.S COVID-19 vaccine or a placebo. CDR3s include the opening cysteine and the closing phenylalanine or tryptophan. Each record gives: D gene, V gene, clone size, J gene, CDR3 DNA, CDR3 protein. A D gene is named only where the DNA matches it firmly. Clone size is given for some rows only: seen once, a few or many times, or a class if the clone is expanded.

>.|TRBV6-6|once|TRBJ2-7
TGTGCCAGCAGCCTCGGGAGCGCGGTCTCCTACGAGCAGTACTTC
CASSLGSAVSYEQYF
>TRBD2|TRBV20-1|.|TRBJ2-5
TGCAGTGCTAGTAAAGGACTAGCCCAAGAGACCCAGTACTTC
CSASKGLAQETQYF
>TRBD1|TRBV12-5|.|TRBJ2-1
TGTGCTAGTGTCCATCCAGGGGGTAATGAGCAGTTCTTC
CASVHPGGNEQFF
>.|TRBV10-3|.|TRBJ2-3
TGTGCCATCAGTGCCTCTACAGGGTTAGATACGCAGTATTTT
CAISASTGLDTQYF
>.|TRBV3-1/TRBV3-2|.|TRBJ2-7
TGTGCCAGCAGCCATTTTGGGGAAACCGAGCAGTACTTC
CASSHFGETEQYF
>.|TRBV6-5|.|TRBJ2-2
TGTGCCAGCAGTTACTCGTTCGGGGGGAACACCGGGGAGCTGTTTTTT
CASSYSFGGNTGELFF
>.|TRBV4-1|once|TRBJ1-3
TGCGCCAGCAGCCAGCGGATGGGCTCTGGAAACACCATATATTTT
CASSQRMGSGNTIYF
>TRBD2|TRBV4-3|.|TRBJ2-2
TGCGCCAGCAGCCCTGGGACTAGAAGCACCGGGGAGCTGTTTTTT
CASSPGTRSTGELFF
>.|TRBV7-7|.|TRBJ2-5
TGTGCCAGCAGCCCTAGTCCGGGGCAAGAGACCCAGTACTTC
CASSPSPGQETQYF
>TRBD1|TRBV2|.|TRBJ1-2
TGTGCCAGCAGAGGGACAGGGTCCCTCTATGGCTACACCTTC
CASRGTGSLYGYTF
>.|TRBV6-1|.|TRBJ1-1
TGTGCCAGCAGTGAAGCGATGAGCACAGAAGGCACTGAAGCTTTCTTT
CASSEAMSTEGTEAFF
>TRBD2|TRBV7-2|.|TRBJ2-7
TGTGCCAGCAGCTACCCTAGCGGGAGCCCCTACGAGCAGTACTTC
CASSYPSGSPYEQYF
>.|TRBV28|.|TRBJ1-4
TGTGCCAGCAGTACGACTGCAACTAATGAAAAACTGTTTTTT
CASSTTATNEKLFF
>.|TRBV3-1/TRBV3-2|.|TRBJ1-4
TGTGCCAGCAGCCAAGGTTGGGCAGGGGAAGAAAAACTGTTTTTT
CASSQGWAGEEKLFF
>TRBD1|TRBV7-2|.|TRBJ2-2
TGTGCCAGCAGCTTAGACGCAGGGGGCCGCGAGACCGGGGAGCTGTTTTTT
CASSLDAGGRETGELFF
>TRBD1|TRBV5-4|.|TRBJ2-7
TGTGCCAGCAGAGGGACAGGGGGGGACGAGCAGTACTTC
CASRGTGGDEQYF
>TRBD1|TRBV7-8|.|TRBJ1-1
TGTGCCAGCAGCTTGACAGGGGGCCGCCCTGAAGCTTTCTTT
CASSLTGGRPEAFF
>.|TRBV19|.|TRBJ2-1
TGTGCCAGTAGTATAAATCAGTTACGCAACAATGAGCAGTTCTTC
CASSINQLRNNEQFF
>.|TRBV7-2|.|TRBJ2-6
TGTGCCAGCAGCTTCCGGTCCTCTGGGGCCAACGTCCTGACTTTC
CASSFRSSGANVLTF
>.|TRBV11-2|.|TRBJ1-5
TGTGCCAGCACCGAAACCGGCGGGGGTGGTCAGCCCCAGCATTTT
CASTETGGGGQPQHF
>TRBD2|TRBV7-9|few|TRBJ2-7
TGTGCCAGCAGCCCTAGGACTAGCAAAGGGTACGAGCAGTACTTC
CASSPRTSKGYEQYF
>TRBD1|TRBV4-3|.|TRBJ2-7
TGCGCCAGCAGCCAAGCCGATCCGGACAGGGGGCCCCAAAATGCCTACGAGCAGTACTTC
CASSQADPDRGPQNAYEQYF